The 4 T cell receptor beta chains in this list originate from one sample, sequenced in a study of blood T cell repertoires in COVID-19. Repertoires were generated with immunoSEQ multiplex PCR, while TCRdb's copy carries only in-frame clones and drops some. The sample yields approximately 480,000 clones, roughly 87% seen once. What was sequenced was PBMCs or T cells enriched from blood (not recorded which). The receptors originated from a woman aged 18-29 years who had recovered from COVID-19.

This chain links TRBV20-1 with TRBJ2-5, with D perhaps TRBD2 (5 bases). With 6 bases removed from V and 2 bases from J, the gap between germline ends came to 7 bases. The CDR3 length is 11 residues. The V gene's germline CDR1 is DFQATT and CDR2 SNEGSKA (reference sequence). CDR3: CSAQRQETQYF. In DNA form, the CDR3 reads TGCAGTGCCCAGCGGCAAGAGACCCAGTACTTC.

The chain links TRBV30 to TRBJ1-6; 7 positions agree with TRBD1. The CDR3 length is 15 residues. Per the germline V gene, CDR1 is GTSNPN and CDR2 is SVGIG (reference sequence). J gave up 5 bases and V 2 bases, and 6 bases lay outside the gene matches. The CDR3 coding sequence is TGTGCCTGGAGTCATCCCGGGACAGATAATTCACCCCTCCACTTT. Protein product: CAWSHPGTDNSPLHF. Full variable domain (outside the CDR3, taken from reference TRBV30 and TRBJ1-6): SQTIHQWPATLVQPVGSPLSLECTVEGTSNPNLYWYRQAAGRGLQLLFYSVGIGQISSEVPQNLSASRPQDRQFILSSKKLLLSDSGFYLCAWSHPGTDNSPLHFGNGTRLTVT.

This clone was seen just once. The rearrangement links TRBV2 to TRBJ1-2; maybe TRBD1 (6 bases). Trimming cost V 1 base and J 8 bases, with 17 bases left between them. There are 15 residues in the CDR3. Germline lookup yields CDR1 SNHLY and CDR2 FYNNEI. The CDR3 DNA is TGTGCCAGCAGTGAAGGGGGGCAGGGCCTTGTGGGCTACACCTTC. Translating it yields CASSEGGQGLVGYTF.

CDR3 loop: CASSLDSRENYNEKLFF. Written as DNA, the CDR3 is TGCGCCAGCAGCTTAGATTCCCGTGAAAACTATAATGAAAAACTGTTTTTT. The genes are TRBV5-1 and TRBJ1-4; D remains ambiguous. The CDR3 is 17 amino acids. Germline CDR1 is SGHRS and CDR2 is YFSETQ. With 2 bases removed from V and 4 bases from J, the gap between germline ends came to 18 bases.